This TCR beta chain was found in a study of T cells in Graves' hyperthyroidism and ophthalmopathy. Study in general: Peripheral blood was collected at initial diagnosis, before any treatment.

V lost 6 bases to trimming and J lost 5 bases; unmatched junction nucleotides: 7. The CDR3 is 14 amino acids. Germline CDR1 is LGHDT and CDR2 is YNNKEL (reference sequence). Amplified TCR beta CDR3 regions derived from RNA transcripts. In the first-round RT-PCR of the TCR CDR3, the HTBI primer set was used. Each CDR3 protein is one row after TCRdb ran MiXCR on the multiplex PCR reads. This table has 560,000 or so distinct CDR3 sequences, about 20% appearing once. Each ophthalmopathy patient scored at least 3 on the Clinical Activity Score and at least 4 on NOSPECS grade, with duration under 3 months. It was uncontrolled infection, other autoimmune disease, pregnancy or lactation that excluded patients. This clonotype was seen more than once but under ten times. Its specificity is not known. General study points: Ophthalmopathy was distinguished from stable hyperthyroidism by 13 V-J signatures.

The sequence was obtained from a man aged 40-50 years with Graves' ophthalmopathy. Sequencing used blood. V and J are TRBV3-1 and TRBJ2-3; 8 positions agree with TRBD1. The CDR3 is CASSQLRGQDTQYF. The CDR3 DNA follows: TGTGCCAGCAGTCAACTCAGGGGGCAAGATACGCAGTATTTT.